Listed below are T cell receptor beta chains from one sample, sequenced in a study of T cell repertoires in cytomegalovirus infection. Their target antigens are unknown. MiXCR was run by TCRdb on the reads, yielding one entry per CDR3 protein. The sample consists of about 180,000 distinct CDR3 sequences, about a fifth of them appearing once. Specimen: CD8+ T cells from cultured PBMCs, collected from culture after CMV antigen stimulation. These receptor sequences come from a human donor in good health (CMV status not recorded). Some clones in this sample may be carry-over from other donors' samples. CDR3s include the opening cysteine and the closing phenylalanine or tryptophan. Each record gives: J gene, clone size, V gene, D gene, CDR3 protein, CDR3 DNA. A D gene is named only where the DNA matches it firmly. A clone size is listed for some rows: how often the clone was seen (once, few, many), or a class if it is expanded.

j_gene: TRBJ1-1; abundance: -; v_gene: TRBV7-2; d_gene: TRBD1; CDR3aa: CASSLSRQGANTEAFF; CDR3nt: TGTGCCAGCAGCTTATCTCGACAGGGGGCGAACACTGAAGCTTTCTTT
j_gene: TRBJ1-1; abundance: few; v_gene: TRBV4-1; d_gene: -; CDR3aa: CASSHLVEETEAFF; CDR3nt: TGCGCCAGCAGCCATCTCGTGGAGGAGACTGAAGCTTTCTTT
j_gene: TRBJ2-7; abundance: -; v_gene: TRBV27; d_gene: TRBD1; CDR3aa: CASSSGQGFSYEQYF; CDR3nt: TGTGCCAGCAGCTCTGGACAGGGATTCTCCTACGAGCAGTACTTC
j_gene: TRBJ2-1; abundance: few; v_gene: TRBV11-2; d_gene: TRBD1; CDR3aa: CASSLDSSGQAYEQFF; CDR3nt: TGTGCCAGCAGCTTAGATTCGTCGGGACAGGCTTATGAGCAGTTCTTC
j_gene: TRBJ2-1; abundance: -; v_gene: TRBV6-2/TRBV6-3; d_gene: -; CDR3aa: CASSPGASPSNEQFF; CDR3nt: TGTGCCAGCAGTCCCGGGGCCTCGCCCAGCAATGAGCAGTTCTTC
j_gene: TRBJ2-4; abundance: -; v_gene: TRBV5-6; d_gene: -; CDR3aa: CASSFWGFKNIQYF; CDR3nt: TGTGCCAGCAGCTTTTGGGGGTTCAAAAACATTCAGTACTTC
j_gene: TRBJ1-2; abundance: few; v_gene: TRBV7-9; d_gene: -; CDR3aa: CASSLPPNPSYGYTF; CDR3nt: TGTGCCAGCAGCTTACCGCCCAACCCCAGCTATGGCTACACCTTC
j_gene: TRBJ1-5; abundance: -; v_gene: TRBV12-3/TRBV12-4; d_gene: -; CDR3aa: CASSPSGTGWHQPQHF; CDR3nt: TGTGCCAGCAGCCCATCGGGAACAGGGTGGCATCAGCCCCAGCATTTT
j_gene: TRBJ2-5; abundance: -; v_gene: TRBV12-3/TRBV12-4; d_gene: -; CDR3aa: CASSLGWETQYF; CDR3nt: TGTGCCAGCAGTTTAGGGTGGGAGACCCAGTACTTC
j_gene: TRBJ2-1; abundance: -; v_gene: TRBV7-9; d_gene: -; CDR3aa: CATGTDESSYNEQFF; CDR3nt: TGTGCCACTGGGACGGACGAAAGCTCCTACAATGAGCAGTTCTTC
j_gene: TRBJ2-7; abundance: -; v_gene: TRBV20-1; d_gene: -; CDR3aa: CSANPTEGDYEQYF; CDR3nt: TGCAGTGCTAATCCGACAGAGGGGGACTACGAGCAGTACTTC
j_gene: TRBJ2-7; abundance: -; v_gene: TRBV4-1; d_gene: TRBD2; CDR3aa: CASSPSLAGASYEQYF; CDR3nt: TGCGCCAGCAGCCCCTCGTTAGCGGGGGCCTCGTACGAGCAGTACTTC
j_gene: TRBJ2-5; abundance: -; v_gene: TRBV19; d_gene: -; CDR3aa: CASSPLGREKETQYF; CDR3nt: TGTGCCAGTAGTCCCTTGGGACGGGAGAAAGAGACCCAGTACTTC
j_gene: TRBJ1-5; abundance: few; v_gene: TRBV30; d_gene: -; CDR3aa: CAWPAGAFIYQPQHF; CDR3nt: TGTGCCTGGCCTGCGGGGGCCTTTATCTATCAGCCCCAGCATTTT
j_gene: TRBJ2-4; abundance: many; v_gene: TRBV6-2/TRBV6-3; d_gene: -; CDR3aa: CASNYGRVKYF; CDR3nt: TGTGCCAGCAACTACGGACGGGTCAAATACTTC
j_gene: TRBJ1-5; abundance: few; v_gene: TRBV4-1; d_gene: -; CDR3aa: CASSQDPYYKAQHF; CDR3nt: TGCGCCAGCAGCCAAGACCCCTATTACAAGGCCCAGCATTTT
j_gene: TRBJ2-1; abundance: -; v_gene: TRBV19; d_gene: TRBD2; CDR3aa: CASRGLAGSRGEQFF; CDR3nt: TGTGCCAGTAGGGGACTAGCGGGGTCGAGGGGTGAGCAGTTCTTC
j_gene: TRBJ1-5; abundance: -; v_gene: TRBV24-1; d_gene: -; CDR3aa: CATSDPRYSNQPQHF; CDR3nt: TGTGCCACCAGTGACCCTAGGTATAGCAATCAGCCCCAGCATTTT
j_gene: TRBJ2-7; abundance: -; v_gene: TRBV19; d_gene: TRBD1; CDR3aa: CASSITDREVNEQYF; CDR3nt: TGTGCCAGTAGTATAACGGACAGGGAAGTGAACGAGCAGTACTTC
j_gene: TRBJ2-3; abundance: -; v_gene: TRBV7-3; d_gene: TRBD1; CDR3aa: CASSLTDRVADTQYF; CDR3nt: TGTGCCAGCAGCTTAACGGACAGGGTTGCAGATACGCAGTATTTT
j_gene: TRBJ1-1; abundance: -; v_gene: TRBV9; d_gene: TRBD1; CDR3aa: CASSTRTGEAFF; CDR3nt: TGTGCCAGCAGCACCCGGACAGGGGAAGCTTTCTTT
j_gene: TRBJ2-7; abundance: -; v_gene: TRBV20-1; d_gene: -; CDR3aa: CSARQVEQGIYEQYF; CDR3nt: TGCAGTGCTAGACAGGTTGAACAGGGAATCTACGAGCAGTACTTC